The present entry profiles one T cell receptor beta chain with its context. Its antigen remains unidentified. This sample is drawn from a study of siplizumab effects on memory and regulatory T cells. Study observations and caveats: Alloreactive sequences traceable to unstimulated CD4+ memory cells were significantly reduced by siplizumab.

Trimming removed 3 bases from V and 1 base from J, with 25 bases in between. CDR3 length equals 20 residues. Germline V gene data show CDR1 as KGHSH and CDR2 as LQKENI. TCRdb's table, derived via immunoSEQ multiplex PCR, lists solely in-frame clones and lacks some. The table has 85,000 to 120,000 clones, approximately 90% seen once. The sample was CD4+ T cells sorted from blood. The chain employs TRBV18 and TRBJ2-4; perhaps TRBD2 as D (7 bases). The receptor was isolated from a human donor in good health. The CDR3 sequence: CASSPIPSGGPETAKNIQYF. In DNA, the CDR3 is TGTGCCAGCTCACCGATTCCGTCCGGGGGGCCTGAGACGGCCAAAAACATTCAGTACTTC.